The 8 T cell receptor beta chains presented below share a single source sample, sequenced in a study of Ad26.COV2.S vaccination and SARS-CoV-2 variants. Sequenced by immunoSEQ multiplex PCR; TCRdb stores in-frame clones only, minus some. The repertoire has about 440,000 clones, less than 95% of them found once; the top ten carry about 4.5%. Sample treatment: some 20 received Ad26.COV2.S at low or high dose, single or two shots; five or six received placebo; per-sample allocation not given. Specimen acquisition occurred on day 63 following the initial vaccine or placebo injection. This specimen was peripheral blood, taken in a trial of Ad26.COV2.S vaccine versus placebo. These receptors were collected from a person between 18 and 60 years old who received the Ad26.COV2.S COVID-19 vaccine or a placebo.

The chain uses TRBV28 and TRBJ2-7, with no clear D. CDR3 length: 12 amino acids. V was clipped by 4 bases and J by 0 bases, with 4 bases between them. Germline V gene sequence: CDR1 MDHEN, CDR2 SYDVKM. CDR3 DNA sequence: TGTGCCAGCAGTTATTTCTCCTACGAGCAGTACTTC. Residues: CASSYFSYEQYF.

For the CDR3, the DNA is TGCGCCAGCAGCTTGGCACAGCCGAACACTGAAGCTTTCTTT. Its translation: CASSLAQPNTEAFF. V is TRBV5-1 and J is TRBJ1-1; D is ambiguous. The CDR3 runs to 14 residues. CDR1 and CDR2 from the germline V gene are SGHRS and YFSETQ. Trimming removed 0 bases from V and 1 base from J, with 7 bases in between.

The rearrangement joins TRBV6-2 or TRBV6-3 to TRBJ1-2; D may be TRBD1 (6 bases). This CDR3 is built from 14 residues. Germline assignment: CDR1 MNHEY and CDR2 SVGEGT. The V gene lost 0 bases and the J gene lost 8 bases, with 13 bases spanning the gap. CDR3 DNA sequence: TGTGCCAGCAGTTACTCCCAGGGGCGTTTGGGCTACACCTTC. Its protein is CASSYSQGRLGYTF.

V usage is TRBV4-2 and J usage is TRBJ2-4; TRBD2 matches 9 bases. The CDR3 extends over 17 amino acids. CDR1 and CDR2 (germline): LGHNA, YNFKEQ. V dropped 1 base and J dropped 1; count of bases not matched to a gene: 5. CDR3 DNA: TGTGCCAGCAGCCAAGGTGGACTAGCGAGGGCCAAAAACATTCAGTACTTC. It specifies CASSQGGLARAKNIQYF.

V and J are TRBV19 and TRBJ1-5; D not certain. With 7 bases removed from V and 0 bases from J, the gap between germline ends came to 7 bases. In germline, CDR1 is LNHDA, CDR2 SQIVND (reference sequence). The CDR3 covers 13 residues. DNA for the CDR3: TGTGCCAGTACCGGGTCTAGCAATCAGCCCCAGCATTTT. Translating it yields CASTGSSNQPQHF.

This sequence joins TRBV12-3 or TRBV12-4 and TRBJ2-7; no firm D call. V lost 0 bases and J 4 bases, leaving 7 bases between the germline ends. The CDR3 sequence is 13 residues long. CDR3 in amino acids: CASSLADTYEQYF. DNA of the CDR3: TGTGCCAGCAGTTTAGCCGACACGTACGAGCAGTACTTC.

The chain employs TRBV20-1 and TRBJ2-7, with TRBD1 as a possible D gene (5 bases). Germline lookup yields CDR1 DFQATT and CDR2 SNEGSKA (reference sequence). CDR3 length: 14 residues. The V end was cut by 3 bases, the J end by 2 bases, with 14 bases between. The CDR3 DNA reads TGCAGTGCTAGTGTTGGGGCGGCGACCTACGAGCAGTACTTC. It yields the protein CSASVGAATYEQYF.

The genes are TRBV7-3 and TRBJ2-1; 9 nucleotides match TRBD1. Germline V gene lookup returns CDR1 SGHTA and CDR2 FQGTGA. Unmatched junction bases numbered 4, after V lost 1 base and J lost 3 bases. The CDR3 length is 16 residues. CDR3 sequence (DNA): TGTGCCAGCAGCTTAAAAGGGACAGGGAACTACAATGAGCAGTTCTTC. The encoded protein is CASSLKGTGNYNEQFF. The variable domain in full, completed from reference TRBV7-3 and TRBJ2-1, reads GAGVSQTPSNKVTEKGKYVELRCDPISGHTALYWYRQSLGQGPEFLIYFQGTGAADDSGLPNDRFFAVRPEGSVSTLKIQRTERGDSAVYLCASSLKGTGNYNEQFFGPGTRLTVL.